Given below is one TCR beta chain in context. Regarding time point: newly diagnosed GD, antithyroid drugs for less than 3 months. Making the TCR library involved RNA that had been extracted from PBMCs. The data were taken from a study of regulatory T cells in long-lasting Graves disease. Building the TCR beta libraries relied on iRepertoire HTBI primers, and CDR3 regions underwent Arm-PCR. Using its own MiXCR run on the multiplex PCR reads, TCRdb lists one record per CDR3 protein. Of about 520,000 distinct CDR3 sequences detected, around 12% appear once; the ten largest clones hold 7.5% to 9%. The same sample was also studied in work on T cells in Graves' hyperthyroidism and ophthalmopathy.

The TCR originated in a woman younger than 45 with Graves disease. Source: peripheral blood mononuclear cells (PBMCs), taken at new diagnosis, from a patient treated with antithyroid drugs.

CDR3 loop: CASSLRDHNSPLHF. The CDR3 region has the DNA TGCGCCAGCAGCTTACGAGACCATAATTCACCCCTCCACTTT. V and J are TRBV5-1 and TRBJ1-6; D not certain. The V end was cut by 2 bases, the J end by 5 bases, with 8 bases between. Germline assignment: CDR1 SGHRS and CDR2 YFSETQ. The CDR3 has 14 residues.